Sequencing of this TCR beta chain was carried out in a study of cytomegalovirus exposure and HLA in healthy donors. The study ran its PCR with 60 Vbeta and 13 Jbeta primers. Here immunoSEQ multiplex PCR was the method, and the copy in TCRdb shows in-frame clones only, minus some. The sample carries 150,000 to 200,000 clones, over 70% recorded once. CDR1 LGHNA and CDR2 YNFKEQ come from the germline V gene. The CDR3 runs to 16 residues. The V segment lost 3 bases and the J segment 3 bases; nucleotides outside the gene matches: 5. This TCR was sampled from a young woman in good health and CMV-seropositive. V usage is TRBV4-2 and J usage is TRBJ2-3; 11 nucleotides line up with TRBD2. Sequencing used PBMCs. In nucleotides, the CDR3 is TGTGCCAGCAGCCAGATAGCGGGGGGGGATACAGATACGCAGTATTTT. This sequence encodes CASSQIAGGDTDTQYF.